The 5 T cell receptor beta chains reported below all come from one sample, sequenced in a study of Graves' ophthalmopathy and Graves' hyperthyroidism. Transcripts of RNA were the source for amplifying TCR beta CDR3 regions. Second-round multiplex PCR came after a first-round RT-PCR that employed HTBI primers. TCRdb fed the multiplex PCR reads into MiXCR, producing one record per CDR3 protein. The sample holds around 660,000 distinct CDR3 sequences, under 50% seen once. The sample was peripheral blood. Source of these receptors: an adult man with Graves' ophthalmopathy.

The genes are TRBV13 and TRBJ1-2; unclear D gene. The V end lost 5 bases, the J end lost 4 bases, and 32 bases lay between the germline ends. Germline V CDR1 and CDR2: PRHDT, FYEKMQ (reference sequence). The CDR3 spans 20 residues. The CDR3 reads CASSLAGGPYEQARAYGYTF. CDR3 DNA: TGTGCCAGCAGCCTAGCGGGAGGGCCTTACGAGCAGGCAAGGGCCTATGGCTACACCTTC.

This rearrangement joins TRBV24-1 to TRBJ2-3; TRBD1 might be the D (6 bases). Trimming cost V 7 bases and J 0 bases, with 10 bases left between them. There are 14 residues in the CDR3. CDR1 is KGHDR, CDR2 SFDVKD, per germline. The CDR3 DNA reads TGTGCCACCAGCTTCGGACAGAGCACAGATACGCAGTATTTT. This gives the protein CATSFGQSTDTQYF.

In this sample, this clonotype turned up a few times. The CDR3 nucleotides are TGCAGTGCTCCGGACACGTACTCTGGGGCCAACGTCCTGACTTTC. It encodes CSAPDTYSGANVLTF. V is TRBV20-1 and J is TRBJ2-6; perhaps TRBD1 as D (5 bases). Trimming stripped 5 bases from V and 0 bases from J, with 11 bases between. The CDR3 runs to 15 residues. CDR1 DFQATT and CDR2 SNEGSKA come from the germline V gene (reference sequence).

This clonotype was found a few times. The gene calls are TRBV10-3 and TRBJ1-5, with D tentatively TRBD1 (5 bases). CDR1 and CDR2 from the germline V gene are ENHRY and SYGVKD. The CDR3 loop spans 14 amino acids. Trimming took 10 bases from V and 8 from J, leaving 21 bases between them. CDR3 in amino acids: CASTPAGGREPQHF. CDR3 nucleotides: TGTGCCAGCACCCCGGCGGGGGGAAGGGAGCCCCAGCATTTT.

The rearrangement links TRBV24-1 to TRBJ2-5, with 11 bases aligning to TRBD2. CDR1 KGHDR and CDR2 SFDVKD come from the germline V gene. The CDR3 runs to 15 residues. V dropped 4 bases and J dropped 3; count of bases not matched to a gene: 3. DNA for the CDR3: TGTGCCACCAGTGACTCGGGACTAGCGGAAGAGACCCAGTACTTC. Its translation: CATSDSGLAEETQYF.